This is a list of T cell receptor beta chains from one sample in a study of blood T cell repertoires in COVID-19. TCRdb keeps only in-frame clones here, not all; method: immunoSEQ multiplex PCR. Of some 110,000 clones in the sample, over 55% are singletons; the top ten hold about 1%. Sequences were obtained from peripheral blood. The source is a human donor with acute or convalescent COVID-19. The donor label of this sample is uncertain. Both conserved end residues are trimmed from each CDR3. The D gene is left open where the match is weak.

V,D,length,CDR3
TRBV2,NA,12,ASSFAESGEKLF
TRBV5-1,TRBD1,13,ASSLVSTGGDEQF
TRBV25-1,NA,11,ASSGADRYGYT
TRBV6-1,TRBD2,15,ASSESRLAGITGELF
TRBV24-1,NA,14,ATSSASRGGNTEAF
TRBV14,NA,13,ASSRLGQYTGELF
TRBV5-1,NA,14,ASSFSLVSGANVLT
TRBV7-2,TRBD2,16,ASSLAASGGVGTDTQY
TRBV18,TRBD1,13,ASSPGDRPSWGYT
TRBV15,TRBD2,14,ATSRVLAGGPGELF
TRBV2,TRBD1,12,ASTGDRGLQPQH
TRBV18,TRBD1,12,ASSGQGGADTQY
TRBV2,NA,10,ASCQNRAEAF
TRBV5-1,TRBD1,13,ASSLVAGGEYGYT
TRBV5-6,TRBD2,12,ASSRLALYNEQF
TRBV24-1,NA,10,ATGTGVGEQY
TRBV5-1,TRBD1,11,ASSVGGQGAQF
TRBV4-1,TRBD1,15,ASSQDRDRGNNQPQH
TRBV5-4,TRBD2,15,ASSLAGTSGGMGEQF
TRBV9,TRBD2,14,ASSAGLAGYTDEQF
TRBV11-2,TRBD1,14,ASSPRRDRGYSPLH
TRBV12-5,NA,14,ASGPRTVSSYNEQF
TRBV19,NA,13,ASTRSGQFTSPLH
TRBV20-1,TRBD1,9,SASRGLGYT
TRBV6-5,TRBD1,13,ASSYSGTGNTEAF
TRBV6-5,NA,11,ASRAFGANVLT
TRBV7-2,TRBD2,13,ASSLSGGRSGELF
TRBV15,NA,12,ATSRDPARREQY
TRBV9,NA,13,ASSATGQLSSPLH
TRBV4-1,NA,14,ASSQPGVRSGNTIY
TRBV5-1,NA,12,ASSLREGSYGYT
TRBV6-6,NA,14,ASSYDSSKAGNTIY
TRBV24-1,NA,12,ATRSATVNTEAF
TRBV28,NA,12,ASSFSSSNQPQH
TRBV18,TRBD2,12,ASSEGLAGDTQY
TRBV28,NA,14,ASSHAGLLYQETQY
TRBV6-1,TRBD2,13,ASSEAGLAFDEQY
TRBV4-1,NA,15,ASSQVSVRFSGSPLH
TRBV5-1,TRBD1,14,ASSYWGTGPYNEQF
TRBV12-5,TRBD1,11,ASGYRDREGYT
TRBV19,NA,12,ASSIQELPPTLH
TRBV2,NA,12,ASSENKPGNTIY
TRBV2,NA,12,ASSPQGLRVSQH
TRBV7-8,TRBD2,14,ASSRGLASTGNEQF
TRBV11-2,NA,15,ASSLVPGGATGNTIY
TRBV12-3/TRBV12-4,NA,9,ASSESAEAF
TRBV29-1,NA,11,SARDFSYNEQF
TRBV7-9,TRBD2,17,ASSQGLAGSILTTDTQY
TRBV28,NA,13,ASSLPGAVAWSYT
TRBV7-2,TRBD2,14,ASSPMLAGGRDTQY
TRBV28,NA,14,ASSPGGAAYNSPLH
TRBV24-1,NA,11,ARLDRLNTEAF
TRBV7-9,TRBD1,10,ASSRQGLGYT
TRBV2,NA,16,ASSESRLVRSSTDTQY
TRBV3-1/TRBV3-2,NA,12,ASSRRSDPRAQH
TRBV11-2,NA,12,ASSSQGSYSPLH
TRBV4-1,NA,14,ASSRGRGSGNSPLH
TRBV5-6,NA,12,ASSLAQGSQPQH
TRBV3-1/TRBV3-2,TRBD1,12,ASSQGDRRTEAF